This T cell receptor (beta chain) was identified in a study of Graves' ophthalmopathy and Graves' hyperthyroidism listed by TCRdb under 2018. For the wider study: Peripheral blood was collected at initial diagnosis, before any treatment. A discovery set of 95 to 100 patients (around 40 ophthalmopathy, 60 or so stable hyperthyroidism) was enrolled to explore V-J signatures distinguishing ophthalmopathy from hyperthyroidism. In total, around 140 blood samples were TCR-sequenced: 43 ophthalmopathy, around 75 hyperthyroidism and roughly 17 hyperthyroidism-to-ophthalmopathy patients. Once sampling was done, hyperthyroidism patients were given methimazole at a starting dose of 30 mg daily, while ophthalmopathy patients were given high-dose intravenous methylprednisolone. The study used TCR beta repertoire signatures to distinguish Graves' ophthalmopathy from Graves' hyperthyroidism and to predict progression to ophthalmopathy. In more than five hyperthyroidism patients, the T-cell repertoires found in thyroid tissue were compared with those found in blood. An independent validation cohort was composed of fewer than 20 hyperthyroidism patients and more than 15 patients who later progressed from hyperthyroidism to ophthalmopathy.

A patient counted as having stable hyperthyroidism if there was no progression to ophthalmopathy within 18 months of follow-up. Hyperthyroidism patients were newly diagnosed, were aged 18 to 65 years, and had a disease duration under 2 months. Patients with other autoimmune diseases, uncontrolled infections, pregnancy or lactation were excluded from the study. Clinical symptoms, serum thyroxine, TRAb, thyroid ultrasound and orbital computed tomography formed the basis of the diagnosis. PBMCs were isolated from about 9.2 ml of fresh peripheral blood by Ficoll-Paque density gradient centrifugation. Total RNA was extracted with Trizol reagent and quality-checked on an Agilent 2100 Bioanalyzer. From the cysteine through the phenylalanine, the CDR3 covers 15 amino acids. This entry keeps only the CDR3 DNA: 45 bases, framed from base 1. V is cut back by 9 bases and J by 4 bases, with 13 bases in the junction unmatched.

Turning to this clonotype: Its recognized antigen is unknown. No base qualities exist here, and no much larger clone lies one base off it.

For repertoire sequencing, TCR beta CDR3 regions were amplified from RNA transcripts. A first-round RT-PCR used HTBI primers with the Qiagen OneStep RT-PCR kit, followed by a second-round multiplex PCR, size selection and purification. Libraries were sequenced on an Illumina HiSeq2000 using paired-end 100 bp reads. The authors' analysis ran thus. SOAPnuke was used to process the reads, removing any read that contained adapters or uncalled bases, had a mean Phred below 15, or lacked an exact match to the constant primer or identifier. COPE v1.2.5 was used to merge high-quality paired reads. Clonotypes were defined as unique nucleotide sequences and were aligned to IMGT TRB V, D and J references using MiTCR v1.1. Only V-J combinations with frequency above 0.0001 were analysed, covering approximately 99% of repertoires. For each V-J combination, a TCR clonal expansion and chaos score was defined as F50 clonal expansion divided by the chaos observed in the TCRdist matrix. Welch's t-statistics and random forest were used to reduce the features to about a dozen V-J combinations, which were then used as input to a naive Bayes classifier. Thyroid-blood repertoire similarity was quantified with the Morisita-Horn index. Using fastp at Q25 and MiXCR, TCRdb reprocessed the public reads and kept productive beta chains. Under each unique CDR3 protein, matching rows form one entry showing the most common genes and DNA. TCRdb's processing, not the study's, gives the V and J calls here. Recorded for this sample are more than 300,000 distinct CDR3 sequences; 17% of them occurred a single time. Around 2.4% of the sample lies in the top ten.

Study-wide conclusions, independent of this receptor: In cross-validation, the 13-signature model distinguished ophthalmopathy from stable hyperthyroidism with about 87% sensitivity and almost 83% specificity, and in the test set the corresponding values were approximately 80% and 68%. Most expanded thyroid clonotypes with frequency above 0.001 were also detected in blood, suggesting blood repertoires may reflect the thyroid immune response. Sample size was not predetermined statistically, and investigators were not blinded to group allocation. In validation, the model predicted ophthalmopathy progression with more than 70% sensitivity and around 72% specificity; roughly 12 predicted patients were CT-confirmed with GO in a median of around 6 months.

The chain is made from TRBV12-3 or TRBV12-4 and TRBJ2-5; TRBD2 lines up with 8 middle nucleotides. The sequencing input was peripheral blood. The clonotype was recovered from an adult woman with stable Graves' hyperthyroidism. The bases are TGTGCCAGTGAACCTTTTAGCGGGACGGGAGAGACCCAGTACTTC. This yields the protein CASEPFSGTGETQYF.